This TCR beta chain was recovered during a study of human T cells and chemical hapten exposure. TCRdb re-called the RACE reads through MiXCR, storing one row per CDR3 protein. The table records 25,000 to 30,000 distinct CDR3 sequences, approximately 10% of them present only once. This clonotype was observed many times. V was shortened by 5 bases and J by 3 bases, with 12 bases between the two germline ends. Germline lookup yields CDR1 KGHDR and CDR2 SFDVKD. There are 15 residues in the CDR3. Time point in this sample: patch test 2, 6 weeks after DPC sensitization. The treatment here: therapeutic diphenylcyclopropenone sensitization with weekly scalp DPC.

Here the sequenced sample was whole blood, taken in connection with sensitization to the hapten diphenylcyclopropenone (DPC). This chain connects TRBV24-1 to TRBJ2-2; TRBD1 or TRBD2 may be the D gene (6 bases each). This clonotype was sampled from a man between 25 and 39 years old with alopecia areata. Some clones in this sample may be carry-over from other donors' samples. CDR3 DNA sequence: TGTGCCACCAGTGCCGGGGGCTTCGACACCGGGGAGCTGTTTTTT. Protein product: CATSAGGFDTGELFF.